This T cell receptor beta chain comes out of a study of T cells after yellow fever vaccination. Deletions cut 4 bases from V and 0 bases from J, with 7 bases between. Germline V gene lookup returns CDR1 SEHNR and CDR2 FQNEAQ (reference sequence). The CDR3 loop spans 15 amino acids. TCRdb passed the 5' RACE reads through MiXCR, listing each CDR3 protein once. This sample has under 400,000 distinct CDR3 sequences, with 12% found just once. The V and J genes are TRBV7-9 and TRBJ2-6, with D possibly called TRBD1 or TRBD2 (5 bases each). The clonotype originates from a man between 18 and 35 years old who received the YFV17D yellow fever vaccine. The sequencing used CD4+ T cells sorted from PBMCs, collected 15 days after the yellow fever booster vaccination. Written as DNA, the CDR3 is TGTGCCAGCAGCTATGGGACCTCTGGGGCCAACGTCCTGACTTTC. It codes for CASSYGTSGANVLTF.